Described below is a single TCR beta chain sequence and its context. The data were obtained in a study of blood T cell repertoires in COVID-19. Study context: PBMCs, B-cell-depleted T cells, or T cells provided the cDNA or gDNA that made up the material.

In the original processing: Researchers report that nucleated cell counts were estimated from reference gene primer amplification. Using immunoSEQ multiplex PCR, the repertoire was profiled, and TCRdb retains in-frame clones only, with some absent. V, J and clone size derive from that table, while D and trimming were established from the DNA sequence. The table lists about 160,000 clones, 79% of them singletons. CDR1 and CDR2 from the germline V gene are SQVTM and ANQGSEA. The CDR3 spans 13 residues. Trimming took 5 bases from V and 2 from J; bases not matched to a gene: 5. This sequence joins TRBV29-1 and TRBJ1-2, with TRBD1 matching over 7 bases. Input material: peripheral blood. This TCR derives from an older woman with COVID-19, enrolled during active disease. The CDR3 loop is CSVIGTENYGYTF. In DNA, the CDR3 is TGCAGCGTTATAGGGACAGAAAACTATGGCTACACCTTC.